Listed below are T cell receptor beta chains from one sample, sequenced in a study of tumor-infiltrating lymphocytes in primary liver carcinoma. A single record per CDR3 protein comes from TCRdb applying MiXCR to the multiplex PCR reads. Found here are 330,000 or so distinct CDR3 sequences, approximately 65% of them singletons; the top ten hold 5.5% to 7%. The specimen was peripheral blood. Receptors originate from a man aged 35 to 55 with primary liver carcinoma and hepatitis B virus infection. Both conserved end residues are part of each CDR3. A D gene is named only where the DNA matches it firmly. Clone size is stated in some rows and not others, as once, few, many or a class when expanded.

V gene,CDR3 length,J gene,clone size,D gene,CDR3 DNA,CDR3 protein
TRBV4-3,16,TRBJ2-2,many,TRBD1,TGCGCCAGCAGTCAAGACAGGGCCCCGGGCACCGGGGAGCTGTTTTTT,CASSQDRAPGTGELFF
TRBV6-5,17,TRBJ2-1,few,.,TGTGCCAGCAGTTACTCGGTTTCGGCAGTCCCCTACAATGAGCAGTTCTTC,CASSYSVSAVPYNEQFF
TRBV11-1,15,TRBJ1-1,.,.,TGTGCAAGCAGCTTAGCGCTGGGGGGCAATACTGAAGCTTTCTTT,CASSLALGGNTEAFF
TRBV11-2,14,TRBJ2-5,.,.,TGTGCCAGCATCCCAAGTGGCTCTCAGGGGACCCAGTACTTC,CASIPSGSQGTQYF
TRBV6-2/TRBV6-3,12,TRBJ2-2,many,.,TGTGCCAGCAGTTTTGAGACCGGGGAGCTGTTTTTT,CASSFETGELFF
TRBV11-2,18,TRBJ2-3,.,.,TGTGCCAGCAGCGGAGTGGTTACGAGAGGGGGTCATGGAGATACGCAGTATTTT,CASSGVVTRGGHGDTQYF
TRBV5-1,14,TRBJ1-6,.,.,TGCGCCAGCACGGACATGGCGGAGTACTCCCTCCTCCACTTT,CASTDMAEYSLLHF
TRBV11-2,17,TRBJ2-5,.,TRBD2,TGTGCCAGCAGCTTAGCGGCTAGCGGGGGGGGCCAAGAGACCCAGTACTTC,CASSLAASGGGQETQYF
TRBV12-3/TRBV12-4,11,TRBJ2-7,many,.,TGTGCCAGCAGTCCTAATGGCGAGCAGTACTTC,CASSPNGEQYF
TRBV6-5,14,TRBJ2-7,.,.,TGTGCCAGCAGTTACTGGCAGGGGCAAAGCGAGCAGTACTTC,CASSYWQGQSEQYF